This is a list of T cell receptor beta chains from one sample in a study of T cells in Graves' hyperthyroidism and ophthalmopathy. TCRdb passed the multiplex PCR reads through MiXCR, listing each CDR3 protein once. Found here are 450,000 to 650,000 distinct CDR3 sequences, around 20% of them singletons; the top ten hold 26%. Sequenced: blood. These receptors originate from a man aged 18 to 35 with Graves' hyperthyroidism. CDR3s include the opening cysteine and the closing phenylalanine or tryptophan. Each record gives: D gene, V gene, J gene, clone size, CDR3 protein, CDR3 DNA. The D gene is left open where the match is weak. Size values are once, few and many counts, or a class for expanded clones, and some rows have none.

>.|TRBV12-3/TRBV12-4|TRBJ2-5|many
CASSPPFGGWTETQYF
TGTGCCAGCAGTCCCCCCTTTGGCGGTTGGACGGAGACCCAGTACTTC
>TRBD2|TRBV20-1|TRBJ2-5|.
CSASSRGGGQETQYF
TGCAGTGCTAGTAGCAGGGGCGGGGGGCAGGAGACCCAGTACTTC
>.|TRBV6-4|TRBJ1-2|once
CASRRIYGYTF
TGTGCCAGCAGACGAATCTATGGCTACACCTTC
>.|TRBV7-9|TRBJ1-1|.
CASSRDIEKAFF
TGTGCCAGCAGCAGGGACATCGAAAAAGCTTTCTTT
>.|TRBV12-3/TRBV12-4|TRBJ1-1|many
CASRFTVNTEAFF
TGTGCCAGCAGATTTACAGTGAACACTGAAGCTTTCTTT
>TRBD1|TRBV11-2|TRBJ1-1|few
CASSFRPGQGGGTEAFF
TGTGCCAGCAGCTTCAGACCGGGACAGGGGGGTGGCACTGAAGCTTTCTTT
>.|TRBV19|TRBJ2-2|many
CASSIQGGGNTGELFF
TGTGCCAGTAGTATTCAAGGCGGCGGGAACACCGGGGAGCTGTTTTTT
>TRBD1|TRBV4-1|TRBJ2-7|many
CASSQLNRDRTYEQYF
TGCGCCAGCAGCCAACTTAACCGGGACAGAACCTACGAGCAGTACTTC
>.|TRBV28|TRBJ2-7|.
CASSLEGFSSQYF
TGTGCCAGCAGTTTAGAGGGATTCTCCTCCCAATACTTC
>.|TRBV7-8|TRBJ1-5|many
CASSFGDGSNQPQHF
TGTGCCAGCAGCTTTGGAGACGGGAGCAATCAGCCCCAGCATTTT